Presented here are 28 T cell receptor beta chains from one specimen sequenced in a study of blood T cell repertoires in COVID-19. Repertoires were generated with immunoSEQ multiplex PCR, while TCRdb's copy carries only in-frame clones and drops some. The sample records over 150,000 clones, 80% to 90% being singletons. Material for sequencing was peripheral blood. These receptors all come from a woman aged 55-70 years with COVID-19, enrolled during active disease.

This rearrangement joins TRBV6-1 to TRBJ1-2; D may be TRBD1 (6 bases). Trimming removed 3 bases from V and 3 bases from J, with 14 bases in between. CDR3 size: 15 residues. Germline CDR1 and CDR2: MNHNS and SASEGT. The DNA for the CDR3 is TGTGCCAGCAGTGACGGGCACAGGGTGTACTATGGCTACACCTTC. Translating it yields CASSDGHRVYYGYTF.

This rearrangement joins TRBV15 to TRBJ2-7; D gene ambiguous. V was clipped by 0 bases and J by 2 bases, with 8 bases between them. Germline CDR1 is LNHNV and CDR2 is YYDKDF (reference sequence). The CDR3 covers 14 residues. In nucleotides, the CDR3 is TGTGCCACCAGCAGAGACTTGGCAGCCTACGAGCAGTACTTC. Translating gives CATSRDLAAYEQYF.

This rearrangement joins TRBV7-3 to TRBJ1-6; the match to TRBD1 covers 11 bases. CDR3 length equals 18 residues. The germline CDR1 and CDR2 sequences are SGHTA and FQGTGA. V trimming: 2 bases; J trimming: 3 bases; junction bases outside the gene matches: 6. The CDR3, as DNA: TGTGCCAGCAGCTTATTAGGACAGGGGGCCAACTATAATTCACCCCTCCACTTT. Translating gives CASSLLGQGANYNSPLHF.

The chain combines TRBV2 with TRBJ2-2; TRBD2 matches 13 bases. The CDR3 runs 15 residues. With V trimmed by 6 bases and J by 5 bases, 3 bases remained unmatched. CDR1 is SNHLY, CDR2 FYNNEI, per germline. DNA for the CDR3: TGTGCCAGCAGAAGACTAGCGGGAGGAACCGGGGAGCTGTTTTTT. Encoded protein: CASRRLAGGTGELFF. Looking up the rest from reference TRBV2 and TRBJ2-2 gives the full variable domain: EPEVTQTPSHQVTQMGQEVILRCVPISNHLYFYWYRQILGQKVEFLVSFYNNEISEKSEIFDDQFSVERPDGSNFTLKIRSTKLEDSAMYFCASRRLAGGTGELFFGEGSRLTVL.

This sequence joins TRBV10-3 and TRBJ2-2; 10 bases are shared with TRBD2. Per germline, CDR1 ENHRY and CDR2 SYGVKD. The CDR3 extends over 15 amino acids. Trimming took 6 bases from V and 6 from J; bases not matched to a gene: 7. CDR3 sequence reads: CAIRAGTSAPGELFF. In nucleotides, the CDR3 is TGTGCCATCAGGGCCGGGACTAGCGCCCCCGGGGAGCTGTTTTTT.

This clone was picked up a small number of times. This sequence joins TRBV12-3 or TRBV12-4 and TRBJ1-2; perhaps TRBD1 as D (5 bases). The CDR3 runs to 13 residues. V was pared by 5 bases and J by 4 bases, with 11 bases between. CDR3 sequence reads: CASSRDRIYGYTF. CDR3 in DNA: TGTGCCAGCAGTCGAGACAGAATCTATGGCTACACCTTC.

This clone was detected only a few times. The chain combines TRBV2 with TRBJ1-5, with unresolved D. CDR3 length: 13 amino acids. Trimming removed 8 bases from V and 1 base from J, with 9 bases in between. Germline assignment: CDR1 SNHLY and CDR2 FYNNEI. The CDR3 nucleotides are TGTGCCAGCCGTTTGTTCAGCAATCAGCCCCAGCATTTT. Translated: CASRLFSNQPQHF.

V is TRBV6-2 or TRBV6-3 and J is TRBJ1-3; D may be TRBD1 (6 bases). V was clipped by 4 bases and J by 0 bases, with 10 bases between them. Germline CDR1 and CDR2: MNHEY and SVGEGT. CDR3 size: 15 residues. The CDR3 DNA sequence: TGTGCCAGCAGTTTCGACAGGCACTCTGGAAACACCATATATTTT. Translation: CASSFDRHSGNTIYF.

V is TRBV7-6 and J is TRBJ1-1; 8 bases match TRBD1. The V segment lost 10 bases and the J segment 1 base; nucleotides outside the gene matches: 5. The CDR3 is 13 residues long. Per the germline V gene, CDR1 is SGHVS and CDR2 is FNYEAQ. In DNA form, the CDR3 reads TGTGCCACCAAGACAGGGGAGAACACTGAAGCTTTCTTT. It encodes CATKTGENTEAFF.

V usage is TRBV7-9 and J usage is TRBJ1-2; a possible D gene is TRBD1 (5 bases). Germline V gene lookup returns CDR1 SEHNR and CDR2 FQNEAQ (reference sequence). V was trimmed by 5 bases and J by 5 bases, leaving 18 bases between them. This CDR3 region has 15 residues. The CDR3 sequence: CASSPTDRGVYGYTF. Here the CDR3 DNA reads TGTGCCAGCAGCCCCACCGATCGGGGGGTTTATGGCTACACCTTC.

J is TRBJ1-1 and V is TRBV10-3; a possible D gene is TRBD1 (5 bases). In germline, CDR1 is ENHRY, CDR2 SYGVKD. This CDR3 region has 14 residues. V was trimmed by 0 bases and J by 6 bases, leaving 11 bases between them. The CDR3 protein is CAISESPQGSEAFF. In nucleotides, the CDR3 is TGTGCCATCAGTGAGTCTCCGCAGGGTTCTGAAGCTTTCTTT.

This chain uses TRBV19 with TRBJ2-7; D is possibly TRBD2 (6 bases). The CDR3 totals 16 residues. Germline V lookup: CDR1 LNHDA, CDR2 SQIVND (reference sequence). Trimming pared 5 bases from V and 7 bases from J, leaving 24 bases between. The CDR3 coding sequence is TGTGCCAGTAGTGGAATCACCGGGACTTCCTTACGAGAGCAGTACTTC. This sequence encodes CASSGITGTSLREQYF.

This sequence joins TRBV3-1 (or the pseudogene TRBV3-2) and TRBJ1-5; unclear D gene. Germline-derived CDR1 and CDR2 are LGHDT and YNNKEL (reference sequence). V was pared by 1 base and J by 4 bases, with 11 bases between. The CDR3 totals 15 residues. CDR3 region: CASSQGNSGNQPQHF. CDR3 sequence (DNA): TGTGCCAGCAGCCAAGGCAACAGCGGGAATCAGCCCCAGCATTTT.

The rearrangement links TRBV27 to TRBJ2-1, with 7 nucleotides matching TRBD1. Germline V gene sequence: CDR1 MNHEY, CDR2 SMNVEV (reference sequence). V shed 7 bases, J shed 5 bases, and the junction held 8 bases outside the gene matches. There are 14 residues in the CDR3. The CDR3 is CASTERGRDNEQFF. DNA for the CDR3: TGTGCCAGCACGGAAAGGGGGCGGGACAATGAGCAGTTCTTC.

For the CDR3, the DNA is TGCGCCAGCAGCACCGGACTAGCGGGGGGTCTCTCCTACAATGAGCAGTTCTTC. Translation: CASSTGLAGGLSYNEQFF. The genes are TRBV5-1 and TRBJ2-1; 14 nucleotides agree with TRBD2. The V gene end was trimmed by 4 bases and the J gene end by 0 bases; junction bases not matched to a gene: 6. Germline V CDR1 and CDR2: SGHRS, YFSETQ. CDR3 length: 18 amino acids.

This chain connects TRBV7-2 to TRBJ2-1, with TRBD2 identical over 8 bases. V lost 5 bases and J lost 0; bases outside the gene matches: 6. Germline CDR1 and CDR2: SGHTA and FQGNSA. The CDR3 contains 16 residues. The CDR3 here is CASSQQAGGSYNEQFF. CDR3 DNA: TGTGCCAGCAGCCAGCAGGCGGGAGGCTCCTACAATGAGCAGTTCTTC. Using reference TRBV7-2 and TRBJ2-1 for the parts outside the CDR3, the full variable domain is GAGVSQSPSNKVTEKGKDVELRCDPISGHTALYWYRQSLGQGLEFLIYFQGNSAPDKSGLPSDRFSAERTGGSVSTLTIQRTQQEDSAVYLCASSQQAGGSYNEQFFGPGTRLTVL.

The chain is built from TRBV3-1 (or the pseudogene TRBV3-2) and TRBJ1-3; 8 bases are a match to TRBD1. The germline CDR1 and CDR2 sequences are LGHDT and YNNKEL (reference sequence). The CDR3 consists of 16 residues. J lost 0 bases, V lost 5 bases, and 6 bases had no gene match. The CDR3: CASSFDRGLSGNTIYF. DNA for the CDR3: TGTGCCAGCAGCTTCGACAGGGGTCTCTCTGGAAACACCATATATTTT.

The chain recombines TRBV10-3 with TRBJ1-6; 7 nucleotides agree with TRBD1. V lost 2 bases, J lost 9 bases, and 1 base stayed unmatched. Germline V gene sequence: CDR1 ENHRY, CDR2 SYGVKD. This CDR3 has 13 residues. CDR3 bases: TGTGCCATCAGTGAGAGGGGGCCTTCACCCCTCCACTTT. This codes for CAISERGPSPLHF.

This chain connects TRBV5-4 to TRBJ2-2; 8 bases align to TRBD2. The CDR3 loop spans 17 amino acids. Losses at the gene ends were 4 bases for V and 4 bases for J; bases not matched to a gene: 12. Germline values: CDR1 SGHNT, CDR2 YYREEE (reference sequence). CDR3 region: CASSPSGTRRITGELFF. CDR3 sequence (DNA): TGTGCCAGCAGCCCTTCCGGGACTAGGAGAATCACCGGGGAGCTGTTTTTT.

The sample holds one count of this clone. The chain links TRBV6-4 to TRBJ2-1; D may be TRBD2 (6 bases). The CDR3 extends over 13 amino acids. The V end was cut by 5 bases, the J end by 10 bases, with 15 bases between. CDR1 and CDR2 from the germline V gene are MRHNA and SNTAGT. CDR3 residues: CASSSLLGGEQFF. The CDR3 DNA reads TGTGCCAGCAGTTCCCTCCTGGGAGGAGAGCAGTTCTTC.

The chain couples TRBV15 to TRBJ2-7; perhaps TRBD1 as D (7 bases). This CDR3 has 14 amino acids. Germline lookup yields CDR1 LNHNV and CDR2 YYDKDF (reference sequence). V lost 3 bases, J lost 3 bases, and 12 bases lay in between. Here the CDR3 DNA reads TGTGCCACCAGCAGGGCGGGACAGAACTACGAGCAGTACTTC. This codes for CATSRAGQNYEQYF. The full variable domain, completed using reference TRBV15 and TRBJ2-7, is DAMVIQNPRYQVTQFGKPVTLSCSQTLNHNVMYWYQQKSSQAPKLLFHYYDKDFNNEADTPDNFQSRRPNTSFCFLDIRSPGLGDTAMYLCATSRAGQNYEQYFGPGTRLTVT.

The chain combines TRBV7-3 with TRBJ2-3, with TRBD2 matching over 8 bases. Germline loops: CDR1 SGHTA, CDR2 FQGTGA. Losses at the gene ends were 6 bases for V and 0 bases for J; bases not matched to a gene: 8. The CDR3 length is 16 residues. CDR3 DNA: TGTGCCAGCAGTCGGACGGCTAGCGGGAGCACAGATACGCAGTATTTT. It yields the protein CASSRTASGSTDTQYF.

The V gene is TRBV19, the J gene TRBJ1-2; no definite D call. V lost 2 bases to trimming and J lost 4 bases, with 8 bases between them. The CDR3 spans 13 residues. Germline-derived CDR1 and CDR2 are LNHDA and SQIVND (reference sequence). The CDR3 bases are TGTGCCAGTAGTATAAGAGGGAGCTATGGCTACACCTTC. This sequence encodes CASSIRGSYGYTF.

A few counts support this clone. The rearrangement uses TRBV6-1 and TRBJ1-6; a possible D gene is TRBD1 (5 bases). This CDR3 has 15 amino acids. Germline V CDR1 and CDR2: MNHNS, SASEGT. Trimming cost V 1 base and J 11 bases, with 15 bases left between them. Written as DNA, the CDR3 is TGTGCCAGCAGTGAAGTATCGCAGGGCCTGACACCCCTCCACTTT. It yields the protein CASSEVSQGLTPLHF.

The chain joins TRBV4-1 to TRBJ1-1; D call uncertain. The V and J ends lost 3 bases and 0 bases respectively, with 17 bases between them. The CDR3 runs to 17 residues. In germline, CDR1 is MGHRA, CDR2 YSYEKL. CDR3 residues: CASSHLSDRAMNTEAFF. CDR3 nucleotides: TGCGCCAGCAGCCACCTTAGCGACCGCGCCATGAACACTGAAGCTTTCTTT.

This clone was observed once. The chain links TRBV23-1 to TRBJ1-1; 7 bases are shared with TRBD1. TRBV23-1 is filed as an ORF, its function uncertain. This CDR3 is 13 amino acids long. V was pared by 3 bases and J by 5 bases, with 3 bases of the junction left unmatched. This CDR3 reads CASSHRTGTEAFF. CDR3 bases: TGCGCCAGCAGTCATCGGACAGGTACTGAAGCTTTCTTT.

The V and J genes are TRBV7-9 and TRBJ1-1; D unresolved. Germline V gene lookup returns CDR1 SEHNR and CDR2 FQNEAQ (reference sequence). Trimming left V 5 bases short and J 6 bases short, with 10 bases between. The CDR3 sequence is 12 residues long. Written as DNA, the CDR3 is TGTGCCAGCAGCAGGGAAGCCGCTGAAGCTTTCTTT. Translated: CASSREAAEAFF.

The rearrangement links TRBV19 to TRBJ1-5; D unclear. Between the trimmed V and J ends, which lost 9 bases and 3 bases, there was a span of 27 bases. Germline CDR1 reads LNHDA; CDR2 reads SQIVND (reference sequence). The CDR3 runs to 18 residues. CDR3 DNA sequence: TGTGCCAGCGACTCCGGAACCGGGTCTTCCTATGACAATCAGCCCCAGCATTTT. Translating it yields CASDSGTGSSYDNQPQHF.